This entry lists 10 T cell receptor beta chains sequenced from one sample in a study of long-term antiretroviral therapy in people with HIV. Survey-level immunoSEQ v3.0 assays were run. Generated by immunoSEQ multiplex PCR, the TCRdb table keeps only in-frame clones and is missing some. This repertoire shows under 50,000 clones, roughly nine tenths found once; its top ten account for less than 4.5%. Sequencing was performed on unsorted PBMCs, taken 1.2 years after starting antiretroviral therapy. These receptors came from a woman in her 50s with HIV.

This CDR3 reads CASSVDTGELFF. CDR3 bases: TGTGCCAGCAGCGTAGACACCGGGGAGCTGTTTTTT. The chain links TRBV9 to TRBJ2-2; no reliable D call. Germline CDR1 is SGDLS and CDR2 is YYNGEE. This CDR3 has 12 amino acids. Trimming took 0 bases from V and 3 from J, leaving 0 bases between them.

The rearrangement joins TRBV18 to TRBJ1-1; D not resolved. The CDR3 has 14 amino acids. Trimming cost V 4 bases and J 0 bases, with 9 bases left between them. The V gene's germline CDR1 is KGHSH and CDR2 LQKENI. CDR3 nucleotides: TGTGCCAGCTCACAATACGATATGAACACTGAAGCTTTCTTT. It specifies CASSQYDMNTEAFF.

V usage is TRBV5-6 and J usage is TRBJ2-2; no firm D call. Germline V gene lookup returns CDR1 SGHDT and CDR2 YYEEEE. This CDR3 region has 14 residues. Between the trimmed V and J ends, which lost 1 base and 4 bases, there was a span of 8 bases. The CDR3 nucleotides are TGTGCCAGCAGCTTGCCGGCGACCACCGGGGAGCTGTTTTTT. This translates into CASSLPATTGELFF.

This clone was detected only once. This chain uses TRBV4-3 with TRBJ2-7, with D unresolved. CDR1 and CDR2 from the germline V gene are LGHNA and YSLEER. The CDR3 loop spans 15 amino acids. Deletions cut 0 bases from V and 4 bases from J, with 13 bases between. The CDR3 DNA is TGCGCCAGCAGCCAAGAGTCGGCGAAAGGGTACGAGCAGTACTTC. Translation: CASSQESAKGYEQYF.

The chain recombines TRBV19 with TRBJ1-1; the match to TRBD1 covers 12 bases. The CDR3 runs to 15 residues. V lost 5 bases to trimming and J lost 10 bases; unmatched junction nucleotides: 11. From germline, CDR1 is LNHDA and CDR2 SQIVND (reference sequence). Written as DNA, the CDR3 is TGTGCCAGTAGTTCCTCCGGGACAGGGGGCGTCTCAGCTTTCTTT. This codes for CASSSSGTGGVSAFF.

The J gene is TRBJ2-5, the V gene TRBV21-1. TRBV21-1 is listed as a pseudogene. There are 15 residues in the CDR3. CDR3 region: CASEAARGLPETQYF. The CDR3 DNA reads as TGTGCCAGCGAGGCGGCCCGGGGGCTTCCGGAGACCCAGTACTTC.

This sequence joins TRBV5-1 and TRBJ1-6; tentative D call: TRBD1 (5 bases). This CDR3 comprises 14 residues. Trimming removed 0 bases from V and 5 bases from J, with 6 bases in between. CDR1 is SGHRS, CDR2 YFSETQ, per germline. The CDR3 DNA reads TGCGCCAGCAGCTTGGCACAGGATAATTCACCCCTCCACTTT. It encodes CASSLAQDNSPLHF.

On this clone: Distinct nucleotide sequences in the sample also encode this CDR3. The chain joins TRBV19 to TRBJ2-3; D not resolved. From germline, CDR1 is LNHDA and CDR2 SQIVND (reference sequence). CDR3 size: 11 residues. V lost 6 bases and J 2 bases, leaving 3 bases between the germline ends. The CDR3 region is CASSNTDTQYF. The CDR3 region has the DNA TGTGCCAGTAGCAACACAGATACGCAGTATTTT. The full variable domain, with the rest looked up from reference TRBV19 and TRBJ2-3, is DGGITQSPKYLFRKEGQNVTLSCEQNLNHDAMYWYRQDPGQGLRLIYYSQIVNDFQKGDIAEGYSVSREKKESFPLTVTSAQKNPTAFYLCASSNTDTQYFGPGTRLTVL.

The V call is TRBV19, the J call TRBJ1-2; D gene uncertain. The CDR3 sequence is 11 residues long. V was shortened by 7 bases and J by 4 bases, with 7 bases between the two germline ends. Germline V gene lookup returns CDR1 LNHDA and CDR2 SQIVND (reference sequence). This CDR3 is CASMYSYGYTF. The CDR3 DNA reads TGTGCCAGTATGTACAGCTATGGCTACACCTTC.

V gene TRBV29-1 combines with J gene TRBJ2-3, with a possible D match to TRBD2 (5 bases). V was cut by 0 bases and J by 0 bases, with 7 bases left in between. The CDR3 has 14 residues. Per the germline V gene, CDR1 is SQVTM and CDR2 is ANQGSEA. DNA of the CDR3: TGCAGCGTTGAAGAAGGAGGCAGCACAGATACGCAGTATTTT. This sequence encodes CSVEEGGSTDTQYF.